This is a list of T cell receptor beta chains from one sample in a study of cytomegalovirus exposure and HLA in healthy donors. Produced via immunoSEQ multiplex PCR; TCRdb's table is partial and in-frame only. Counted here are tens of thousands of clones, under 95% occurring once; the ten biggest clones make up about 1.1%. Sequencing was carried out using PBMCs. All receptors derive from a woman aged 25 to 45 in good health and CMV-seropositive. Each CDR3 is given with its conserved first and last residue. The listing skips clone size in some rows; elsewhere it reads once, few, many or a size class.

.	TRBV7-2	TRBJ2-1	CASSSLTRIPLRDNEQFF
.	TRBV7-8	TRBJ2-7	CASSPTVSGSSRYEQYF
.	TRBV27	TRBJ2-3	CASSFWGRSTDTQYF
.	TRBV4-3	TRBJ2-5	CASSQGLAGLVTQYF
.	TRBV4-3	TRBJ2-2	CASSRRLAGGPGTGELFF
few	TRBV27	TRBJ2-7	CASSLGTSGYEQYF
.	TRBV28	TRBJ1-1	CASSFSFGGNTEAFF
.	TRBV7-9	TRBJ1-5	CASSLYDQPQHF
.	TRBV11-3	TRBJ2-7	CASSLDGTDRYEQYF
once	TRBV4-3	TRBJ2-7	CASSQDLTGSTYEQYF
.	TRBV9	TRBJ2-5	CASSVDGLAGVLETQYF
once	TRBV27	TRBJ2-2	CASSRLGGGGLAGVTGELFF
.	TRBV5-1	TRBJ2-2	CASSMDLTGELFF
.	TRBV6-5	TRBJ2-7	CASNSRRSYEQYF
.	TRBV6-1	TRBJ1-4	CASSPRSTGAEKLFF
.	TRBV7-2	TRBJ2-7	CASSPSGRSGTPYEQYF
.	TRBV2	TRBJ1-5	CASSRQGALSNQPQHF
once	TRBV4-1	TRBJ1-2	CASATESQGTKTPSNYGYTF
once	TRBV6-1	TRBJ2-7	CASGDRGYEQYF
.	TRBV6-6	TRBJ2-5	CASSYSALETQYF
.	TRBV11-2	TRBJ2-3	CASTPTRTSGTDTQYF
.	TRBV5-5	TRBJ2-3	CASSSAGSTDTQYF
.	TRBV5-1	TRBJ2-3	CASSSGASGTLGVDTQYF
.	TRBV10-2	TRBJ2-1	CASSGGNEQFF
.	TRBV18	TRBJ1-4	CASSLGQITTNEKLFF
.	TRBV4-3	TRBJ2-1	CASSQEGLAGVNEQFF
.	TRBV18	TRBJ2-3	CASSPTGSTDTQYF
.	TRBV18	TRBJ1-1	CASSPPIRGTEAFF
.	TRBV2	TRBJ2-1	CASTFGLAASNEQFF
.	TRBV30	TRBJ2-3	CAWSLGGSADTQYF
.	TRBV7-2	TRBJ2-1	CASSPRGVGDEQFF
.	TRBV28	TRBJ2-5	CASNTQAVGAGGGFQYF
.	TRBV11-2	TRBJ2-1	CASSPQAVWGNEQFF
.	TRBV7-3	TRBJ2-3	CASRGSGSSDTQYF
.	TRBV28	TRBJ2-2	CASSDDWYSGRDETGELFF
.	TRBV14	TRBJ1-3	CASSQDRSSGNTIYF
.	TRBV7-2	TRBJ2-7	CASSLGGRGNEQYF
.	TRBV15	TRBJ1-2	CATSRDLQIRGYTF
.	TRBV9	TRBJ2-7	CASSAGLADTYEQYF
.	TRBV9	TRBJ2-2	CASSTGTTGELFF
.	TRBV9	TRBJ2-6	CASSLSRTGLLNVLTF
once	TRBV19	TRBJ2-5	CASSIRGQETQYF
.	TRBV12-5	TRBJ2-1	CASGNSGTTYNEQFF
.	TRBV2	TRBJ2-3	CASSEQLASTDTQYF
.	TRBV19	TRBJ1-5	CASSTSLESPQHF
.	TRBV2	TRBJ2-1	CARQDRTSGWNEQFF
.	TRBV29-1	TRBJ2-5	CSVAWTAQETQYF
.	TRBV4-1	TRBJ2-1	CASSFRGDPTYNEQFF